This T cell receptor (beta chain) was sequenced during a study of PD-1 blockade in classical Hodgkin lymphoma. At the level of the study: Every 2 weeks, patients had 3 mg/kg nivolumab intravenously.

TCRdb keeps only in-frame clones here, not all; method: immunoSEQ multiplex PCR. The sample includes roughly 35,000 clones, roughly 92% of them seen just once. A word on this clone: Its antigen is unknown.

Trimming at V came to 6 bases and at J to 1 base, leaving 6 bases not matched to a gene. The germline V gene has CDR1 SGHAT and CDR2 FQNNGV. The length of the CDR3 is 15 residues. The time point denotes: cycle 4 day 1 (C4D1), after about 6 weeks of nivolumab. Each patient's relapse followed autologous stem cell transplantation, and brentuximab vedotin exposure varied. Magnetic negative selection was used to purify CD4+ T cells from thawed PBMCs. Findings of the study overall: A reduction in baseline TCR diversity was reportedly seen in newly diagnosed patients relative to healthy donors.

This chain joins TRBV11-2 and TRBJ2-7; 10 nucleotides match TRBD1. The source is a human donor with classical Hodgkin lymphoma. The sample was CD4+ T cells from blood, taken before the fourth cycle of nivolumab. The CDR3 DNA follows: TGTGCCAGCAGGGTCCCGGGACAGGGGTCCTACGAGCAGTACTTC. This encodes CASRVPGQGSYEQYF.